This T cell receptor (beta chain) was identified in a study of blood T cell repertoires in COVID-19. The overall study: Donors in the United States, Italy and Spain gave samples during acute or convalescent COVID-19. The analysed material was cDNA or gDNA that came from T cells, B-cell-depleted T cells, or PBMCs.

V was pared by 3 bases and J by 3 bases, with 12 bases between. Per germline, CDR1 SGHRS and CDR2 YFSETQ. The CDR3 extends over 14 amino acids. Original analysis: Estimates of nucleated cell counts were drawn from the amplification of reference gene primers. This table comes from immunoSEQ multiplex PCR, and its TCRdb copy is limited to in-frame clones, with some not included. The V and J calls and clone size were taken over from that table, and D and trimming were inferred from the DNA. The sample carries approximately 190,000 clones, 70% to 90% recorded once. The origin of this receptor is a woman aged 40 to 55 in a cohort exposed to, infected with or recovered from COVID-19 (not recorded which). The sequenced material came from PBMCs or T cells enriched from blood (not recorded which). This chain links TRBV5-1 with TRBJ1-1, with TRBD1 as a possible D gene (6 bases). Here the CDR3 DNA reads TGCGCCAGCAGCTCGGCTCAGGGGTACACTGAAGCTTTCTTT. This codes for CASSSAQGYTEAFF. Together with reference TRBV5-1 and TRBJ1-1, the CDR3 gives the full variable domain: KAGVTQTPRYLIKTRGQQVTLSCSPISGHRSVSWYQQTPGQGLQFLFEYFSETQRNKGNFPGRFSGRQFSNSRSEMNVSTLELGDSALYLCASSSAQGYTEAFFGQGTRLTVV.